These 2 T cell receptor beta chains came from one sample sequenced in a study of human T cells and chemical hapten exposure. Regarding time point: patch test 1, 2 weeks after DPC sensitization. Documented treatment: therapeutic diphenylcyclopropenone sensitization with weekly scalp DPC. TCRdb itself ran the RACE reads through MiXCR, one entry per CDR3 protein. The profile shows roughly 190,000 distinct CDR3 sequences, approximately 20% of them singletons. The source was whole blood, collected in connection with sensitization to the hapten diphenylcyclopropenone (DPC). The source is a woman aged 45-65 years with alopecia areata. Some clones in this sample may be carry-over from other donors' samples.

The chain uses TRBV7-2 and TRBJ2-1, with 9 nucleotides matching TRBD2. J was trimmed by 0 bases and V by 5 bases; bases with no gene match: 14. This CDR3 comprises 19 residues. The germline V gene encodes CDR1 SGHTA and CDR2 FQGNSA. As DNA, the CDR3 is TGTGCCAGCAGCCGTTTTGGGCCTAGCGGGGACAGCTCCTACAATGAGCAGTTCTTC. Amino acid sequence: CASSRFGPSGDSSYNEQFF.

This sequence joins TRBV7-2 and TRBJ2-5, with D maybe TRBD1 (5 bases). CDR1 is SGHTA, CDR2 FQGNSA, per germline. V was cut by 1 base and J by 5 bases, with 14 bases left in between. The CDR3 sequence is 15 residues long. In nucleotides, the CDR3 is TGTGCCAGCAGCTTAGGATTAGGGGTCGGGGAGACCCAGTACTTC. It codes for CASSLGLGVGETQYF.